The present T cell receptor (beta chain) was sequenced within a study of T cell responses to AZD1222 COVID-19 vaccine. Study summary: Second doses at about 4 or about 12 weeks were pooled. General study results and limits: No day 14 peak samples; only post-peak repertoires were characterized. Two doses of AZD1222 preceded a rise in Spike-specific TCR breadth and depth. The donors showed a predominance of white British ancestry and of females, with possible underestimation of clonal diversity.

Data came from immunoSEQ multiplex PCR; TCRdb stores just in-frame clones and leaves some out. The data contain 95,000 to 150,000 clones, 75% to 90% of them singletons. Concerning this clone itself: Its cognate antigen is unknown.

Unmatched junction bases numbered 3, after V lost 1 base and J lost 3 bases. From germline, CDR1 is MGHRA and CDR2 YSYEKL. CDR3 size: 14 residues. The V and J genes are TRBV4-1 and TRBJ2-7, with 7 bases aligning to TRBD1. This sequence originates from an adult in good health. Sequences were derived from peripheral blood, sampled on day 0 of AZD1222 vaccination. The CDR3 here is CASSQVTGDYEQYF. CDR3 bases: TGCGCCAGCAGCCAAGTTACAGGGGACTACGAGCAGTACTTC.